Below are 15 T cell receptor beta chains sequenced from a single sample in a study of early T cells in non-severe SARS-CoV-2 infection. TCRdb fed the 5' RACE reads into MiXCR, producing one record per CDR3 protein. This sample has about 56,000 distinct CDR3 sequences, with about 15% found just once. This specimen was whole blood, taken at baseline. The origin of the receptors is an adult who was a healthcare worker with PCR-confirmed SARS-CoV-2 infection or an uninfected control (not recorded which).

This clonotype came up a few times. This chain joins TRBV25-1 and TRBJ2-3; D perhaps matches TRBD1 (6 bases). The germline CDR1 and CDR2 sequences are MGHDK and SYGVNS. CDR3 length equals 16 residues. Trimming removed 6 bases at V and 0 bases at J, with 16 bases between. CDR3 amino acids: CASSLGVGASTDTQYF. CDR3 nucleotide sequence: TGTGCCAGCAGCCTAGGGGTGGGGGCTAGCACAGATACGCAGTATTTT.

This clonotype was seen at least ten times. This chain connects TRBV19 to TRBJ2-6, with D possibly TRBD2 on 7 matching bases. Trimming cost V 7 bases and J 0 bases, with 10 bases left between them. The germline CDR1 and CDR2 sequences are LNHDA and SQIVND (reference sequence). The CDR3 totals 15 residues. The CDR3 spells CASIAGASGANVLTF. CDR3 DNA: TGTGCCAGTATTGCGGGGGCCTCTGGGGCCAACGTCCTGACTTTC.

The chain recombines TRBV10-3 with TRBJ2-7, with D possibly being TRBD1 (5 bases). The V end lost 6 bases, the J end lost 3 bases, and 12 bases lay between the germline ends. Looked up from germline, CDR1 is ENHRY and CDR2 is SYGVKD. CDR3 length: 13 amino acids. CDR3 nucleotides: TGTGCCATCAGACCCCCCGACAGCTACGAGCAGTACTTC. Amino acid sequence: CAIRPPDSYEQYF.

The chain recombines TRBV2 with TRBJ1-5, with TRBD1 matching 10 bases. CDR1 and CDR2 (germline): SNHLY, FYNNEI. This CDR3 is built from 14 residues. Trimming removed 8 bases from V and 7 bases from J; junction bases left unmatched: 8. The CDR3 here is CASCRGQGRQPQHF. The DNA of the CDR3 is TGTGCCAGCTGTCGGGGACAGGGGCGACAGCCCCAGCATTTT.

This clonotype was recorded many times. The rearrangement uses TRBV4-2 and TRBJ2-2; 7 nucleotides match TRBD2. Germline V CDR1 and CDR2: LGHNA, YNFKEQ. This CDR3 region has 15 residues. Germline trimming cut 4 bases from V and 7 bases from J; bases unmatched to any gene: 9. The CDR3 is CASSPQSGTDGELFF. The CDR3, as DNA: TGTGCCAGCAGCCCCCAAAGCGGGACCGACGGGGAGCTGTTTTTT.

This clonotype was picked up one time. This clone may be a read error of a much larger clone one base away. The CDR3 protein is CASSSRDQDYTF. In DNA form, the CDR3 reads TGTGCCAGCAGTTCGAGGGATCAGGACTACACCTTC. J is TRBJ1-2 and V is TRBV12-3 or TRBV12-4, with no clear D. This CDR3 has 12 amino acids. V dropped 4 bases and J dropped 10 bases, with 13 bases sitting between them.

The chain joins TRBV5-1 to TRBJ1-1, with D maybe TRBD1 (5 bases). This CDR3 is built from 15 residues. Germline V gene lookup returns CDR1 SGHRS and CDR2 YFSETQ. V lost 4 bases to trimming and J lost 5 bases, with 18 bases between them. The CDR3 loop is CASSPDAGFGTEAFF. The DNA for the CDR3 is TGCGCCAGCAGCCCCGATGCAGGGTTCGGAACTGAAGCTTTCTTT. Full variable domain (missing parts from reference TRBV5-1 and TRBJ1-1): KAGVTQTPRYLIKTRGQQVTLSCSPISGHRSVSWYQQTPGQGLQFLFEYFSETQRNKGNFPGRFSGRQFSNSRSEMNVSTLELGDSALYLCASSPDAGFGTEAFFGQGTRLTVV.

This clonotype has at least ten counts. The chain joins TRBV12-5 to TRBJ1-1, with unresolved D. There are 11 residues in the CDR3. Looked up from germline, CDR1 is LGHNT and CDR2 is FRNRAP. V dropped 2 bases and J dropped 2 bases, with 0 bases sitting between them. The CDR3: CASGLNTEAFF. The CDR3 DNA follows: TGTGCTAGTGGTTTGAACACTGAAGCTTTCTTT.

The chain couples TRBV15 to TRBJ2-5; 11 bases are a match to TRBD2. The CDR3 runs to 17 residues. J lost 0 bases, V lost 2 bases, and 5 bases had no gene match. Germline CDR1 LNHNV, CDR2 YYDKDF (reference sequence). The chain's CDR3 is CATSRPILAGDQETQYF. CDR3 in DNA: TGTGCCACCAGCAGACCAATACTAGCGGGAGACCAAGAGACCCAGTACTTC.

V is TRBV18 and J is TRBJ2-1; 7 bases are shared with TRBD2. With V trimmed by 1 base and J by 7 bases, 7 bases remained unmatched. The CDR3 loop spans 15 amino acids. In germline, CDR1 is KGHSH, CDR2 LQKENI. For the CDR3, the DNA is TGTGCCAGCTCACCACGTGGCGGGAGTTCAAATGAGCAGTTCTTC. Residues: CASSPRGGSSNEQFF.

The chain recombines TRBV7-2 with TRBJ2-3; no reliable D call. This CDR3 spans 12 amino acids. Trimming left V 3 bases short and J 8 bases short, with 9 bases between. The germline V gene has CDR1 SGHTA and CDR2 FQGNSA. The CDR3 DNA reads TGTGCCAGCAGCTTGTTATTTGGTACGCAGTATTTT. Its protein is CASSLLFGTQYF.

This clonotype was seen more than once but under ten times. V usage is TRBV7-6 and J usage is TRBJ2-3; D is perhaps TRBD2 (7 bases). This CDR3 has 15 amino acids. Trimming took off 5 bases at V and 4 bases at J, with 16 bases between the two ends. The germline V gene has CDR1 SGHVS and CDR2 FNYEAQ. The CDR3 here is CASSPRGGRADTQYF. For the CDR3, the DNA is TGTGCCAGCAGCCCGAGGGGGGGGCGGGCAGATACGCAGTATTTT.

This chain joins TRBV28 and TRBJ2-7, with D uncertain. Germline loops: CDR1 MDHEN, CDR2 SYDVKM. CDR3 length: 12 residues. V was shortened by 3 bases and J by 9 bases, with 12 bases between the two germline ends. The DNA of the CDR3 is TGTGCCAGCAGTTTGACGTGGTCCGCGCAGTACTTC. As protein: CASSLTWSAQYF.

CDR3 sequence reads: CASLNELEQFF. For the CDR3, the DNA is TGTGCCAGCCTTAACGAACTAGAGCAGTTCTTC. The chain uses TRBV2 and TRBJ2-1; D is unclear. Germline CDR1 SNHLY, CDR2 FYNNEI. The CDR3 runs 11 residues. V was shortened by 8 bases and J by 10 bases, with 12 bases between the two germline ends. Looking up the rest from reference TRBV2 and TRBJ2-1 gives the full variable domain: EPEVTQTPSHQVTQMGQEVILRCVPISNHLYFYWYRQILGQKVEFLVSFYNNEISEKSEIFDDQFSVERPDGSNFTLKIRSTKLEDSAMYFCASLNELEQFFGPGTRLTVL.

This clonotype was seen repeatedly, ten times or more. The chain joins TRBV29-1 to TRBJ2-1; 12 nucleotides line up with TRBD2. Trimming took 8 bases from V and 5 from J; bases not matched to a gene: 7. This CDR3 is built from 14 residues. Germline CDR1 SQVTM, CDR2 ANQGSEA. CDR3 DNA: TGCAGCTCAGTGACTAGCGGGGGCGACAATGAGCAGTTCTTC. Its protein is CSSVTSGGDNEQFF.